The rows below give T cell receptor beta chains drawn from one sample of a study of T cell changes during pregnancy in multiple sclerosis. This table comes from immunoSEQ multiplex PCR, and its TCRdb copy is limited to in-frame clones, with some not included. This table has 25,000 to 30,000 clones, about 89% appearing once. The sample here was CD8+ T cells from peripheral blood mononuclear cells, taken before pregnancy. These receptors were obtained from a female donor with multiple sclerosis, enrolled in a pregnancy study. The CDR3 runs from the conserved cysteine through the conserved F or W. The order of the fields is clone size, D gene, V gene, J gene, CDR3 protein, CDR3 DNA. The D gene is left open where the match is weak. Not all rows give a size; the values are once, few, many and, for expanded clones, a class.

once	NA	TRBV7-9	TRBJ1-5	CASSLGPGGNQPQHF	TGTGCCAGCAGCTTAGGGCCAGGTGGCAATCAGCCCCAGCATTTT
NA	NA	TRBV5-6	TRBJ1-1	CASSFFMNTEAFF	TGTGCCAGCAGCTTTTTCATGAACACTGAAGCTTTCTTT
NA	NA	TRBV15	TRBJ1-1	CATSRGRESNTEAFF	TGTGCCACCAGCAGAGGAAGAGAATCGAACACTGAAGCTTTCTTT
NA	TRBD2	TRBV9	TRBJ2-1	CASSGASGRALDEQFF	TGTGCCAGCAGCGGAGCTAGCGGGAGGGCCCTCGATGAGCAGTTCTTC
NA	NA	TRBV6-5	TRBJ1-6	CASGPVGRGNSPLHF	TGTGCCAGCGGACCGGTGGGCAGGGGTAATTCACCCCTCCACTTT
NA	TRBD2	TRBV4-2	TRBJ2-5	CASSQDLSFTSGSKETQYF	TGTGCCAGCAGCCAAGATCTGAGTTTTACTAGCGGGAGTAAAGAGACCCAGTACTTC
NA	NA	TRBV6-5	TRBJ2-2	CASSFIGQNTGELFF	TGTGCCAGCAGTTTCATCGGACAGAACACCGGGGAGCTGTTTTTT
NA	NA	TRBV6-5	TRBJ1-4	CASRPTETKNEKLFF	TGTGCCAGCAGGCCGACAGAGACGAAGAATGAAAAACTGTTTTTT
NA	TRBD2	TRBV27	TRBJ2-5	CASRLAGGYQETQYF	TGTGCCAGCAGATTAGCGGGAGGGTACCAAGAGACCCAGTACTTC
NA	NA	TRBV30	TRBJ2-5	CAWSVLGSGWETQYF	TGTGCCTGGAGTGTACTGGGAAGCGGGTGGGAGACCCAGTACTTC
NA	TRBD2	TRBV4-3	TRBJ2-3	CASSQDRLAGGTQYF	TGCGCCAGCAGCCAAGATCGACTAGCGGGCGGTACGCAGTATTTT
NA	NA	TRBV6-6	TRBJ1-3	CASSYSGGAGNTIYF	TGTGCCAGCAGTTACTCGGGGGGGGCTGGAAACACCATATATTTT
once	NA	TRBV7-8	TRBJ2-1	CASRDSLYNEQFF	TGTGCCAGCAGGGACAGTCTCTACAATGAGCAGTTCTTC
NA	NA	TRBV27	TRBJ1-1	CASSLGTQGEAFF	TGTGCCAGCAGTTTAGGAACACAGGGTGAAGCTTTCTTT
NA	TRBD2	TRBV9	TRBJ2-1	CASSSDPAGVYNEQFF	TGTGCCAGCAGCAGCGATCCCGCGGGAGTCTACAATGAGCAGTTCTTC
NA	NA	TRBV7-9	TRBJ2-1	CASSPPEGYEQFF	TGTGCCAGCAGCCCTCCGGAGGGCTATGAGCAGTTCTTC
NA	TRBD1	TRBV6-5	TRBJ2-7	CASSYSGQVLYEQYF	TGTGCCAGCAGTTACTCCGGACAGGTTCTGTACGAGCAGTACTTC
NA	NA	TRBV6-1	TRBJ2-7	CASSEKGASSYEQYF	TGTGCCAGCAGTGAAAAAGGGGCGAGCTCCTACGAGCAGTACTTC
NA	TRBD2	TRBV28	TRBJ2-3	CASSPRLAGSDTQYF	TGTGCCAGCAGTCCACGACTAGCGGGAAGCGATACGCAGTATTTT
few	NA	TRBV6-5	TRBJ1-1	CASSWETEAFF	TGTGCCAGCAGTTGGGAGACTGAAGCTTTCTTT
NA	TRBD1	TRBV29-1	TRBJ1-5	CSVSTGPYSNQPQHF	TGCAGCGTTTCGACAGGGCCGTATAGCAATCAGCCCCAGCATTTT
NA	NA	TRBV21-1	TRBJ1-2	CATHRTGRIYGYTF	TGTGCCACTCACCGGACAGGGCGTATCTATGGCTACACCTTC
NA	NA	TRBV4-2	TRBJ2-7	CASSQDEGVPSYEQYF	TGTGCCAGCAGCCAAGATGAGGGGGTCCCTTCCTACGAGCAGTACTTC
NA	NA	TRBV13	TRBJ2-3	CASSLGTGRDTQYF	TGTGCCAGCAGCTTAGGGACAGGGAGGGATACGCAGTATTTT
NA	TRBD1	TRBV29-1	TRBJ1-1	CSVLQGARTEAFF	TGCAGCGTCCTACAGGGGGCTAGGACTGAAGCTTTCTTT
medium-sized	TRBD1	TRBV4-2	TRBJ2-7	CASSQEVGDRAYEQYF	TGTGCCAGCAGCCAAGAAGTCGGGGACAGGGCCTACGAGCAGTACTTC
NA	TRBD1	TRBV27	TRBJ2-1	CASSLPGQGQFF	TGTGCCAGCAGTTTACCGGGACAGGGGCAGTTCTTC
NA	NA	TRBV28	TRBJ1-1	CASSLMGEPVNTEAFF	TGTGCCAGCAGTTTGATGGGCGAACCAGTGAACACTGAAGCTTTCTTT
few	TRBD2	TRBV4-3	TRBJ2-1	CASSQATGGYNEQFF	TGCGCCAGCAGCCAAGCGACGGGAGGGTACAATGAGCAGTTCTTC
NA	NA	TRBV10-3	TRBJ1-3	CAISVPGRSGNTIYF	TGTGCCATCAGTGTCCCTGGCCGCTCTGGAAACACCATATATTTT
NA	TRBD2	TRBV4-3	TRBJ2-1	CASSQEMGGPNEQFF	TGCGCCAGCAGCCAAGAGATGGGAGGGCCGAATGAGCAGTTCTTC
NA	NA	TRBV28	TRBJ2-2	CASSLPGIKVGELFF	TGTGCCAGCAGTTTACCCGGGATCAAGGTGGGGGAGCTGTTTTTT
once	TRBD2	TRBV27	TRBJ2-7	CASSSGRETYEQYF	TGTGCCAGCAGTAGCGGGAGGGAGACCTACGAGCAGTACTTC
NA	NA	TRBV6-1	TRBJ2-3	CASMRGTDTQYF	TGTGCCAGCATGAGAGGCACAGATACGCAGTATTTT
NA	NA	TRBV6-5	TRBJ2-7	CASSYSEGYYEQYF	TGTGCCAGCAGTTACTCGGAGGGTTACTACGAGCAGTACTTC
once	TRBD1	TRBV29-1	TRBJ1-2	CSVRDSDTHGYTF	TGCAGCGTCCGGGACAGCGACACTCACGGCTACACCTTC
NA	NA	TRBV27	TRBJ2-7	CASSPIVGGMRNEQYF	TGTGCCAGCAGCCCGATAGTTGGCGGGATGCGTAACGAGCAGTACTTC